This TCR beta chain originates from a study of cytomegalovirus exposure and HLA in healthy donors. Overall study: Samples from HLA-typed donors yielded some 85 million unique TCRs in an early data release.

While unrecorded immune exposures were likely, the donors were nominally healthy when sampled. A remark on this clone: The target antigen is unknown.

Whole-study findings and limits: Among the most significant clusters, several appeared linked to common viral pathogens in a later analysis.

Germline values: CDR1 PRHDT, CDR2 FYEKMQ (reference sequence). This CDR3 comprises 12 residues. Trimming took 2 bases from V and 8 from J, leaving 9 bases between them. The PCR was carried out with 60 Vbeta primers and 13 Jbeta primers. In the original workflow: Tens of millions of unique TCR beta chains, roughly 11 million of them shared, were counted by a later analysis. Sequencing was performed with immunoSEQ multiplex PCR; in TCRdb, only in-frame clones are kept and a portion is missing. The V and J calls and clone size were taken over from that table, and D and trimming were inferred from the DNA. This table has nearly 200,000 clones, roughly 77% appearing once.

The sequence derives from a male donor in good health and CMV-seropositive. The sequencing input was PBMCs. The chain joins TRBV13 to TRBJ1-2, with D unclear. The CDR3 coding sequence is TGTGCCAGCAGCTTAAAACTTGAGGGCTACACCTTC. Translation gives CASSLKLEGYTF. Based on the CDR3 plus reference TRBV13 and TRBJ1-2, the full variable domain is AAGVIQSPRHLIKEKRETATLKCYPIPRHDTVYWYQQGPGQDPQFLISFYEKMQSDKGSIPDRFSAQQFSDYHSELNMSSLELGDSALYFCASSLKLEGYTFGSGTRLTVV.